Each of the 6 T cell receptor beta chains below was sequenced from the same sample in a study of shared clonotypes between healthy human individuals. The protocol was immunoSEQ multiplex PCR, while the TCRdb copy is restricted to in-frame clones and leaves out a portion. The data contain fewer than 600,000 clones, about 74% of them singletons. The sequencing input was PBMCs. These receptors were taken from a woman between 35 and 50 years old in good health. Some clones in this sample may be carry-over from other donors' samples.

This chain links TRBV10-1 with TRBJ2-2; TRBD1 agrees at 8 bases. The CDR3 consists of 13 residues. Germline V gives CDR1 WNHNN, CDR2 SYGVQD (reference sequence). Trimming took 10 bases from V and 5 from J; bases not matched to a gene: 6. In DNA, the CDR3 is TGCGCCAAGGACAGGGTAGAGACCGGGGAGCTGTTTTTT. Translated: CAKDRVETGELFF.

The chain combines TRBV6-6 with TRBJ2-7, with D perhaps matching TRBD2 (6 bases). This CDR3 contains 16 residues. Germline V gene sequence: CDR1 MNHNY, CDR2 SVGAGI (reference sequence). The V end was cut by 5 bases, the J end by 0 bases, with 17 bases between. The CDR3 loop is CASSPLGGGGSYEQYF. For the CDR3, the DNA is TGTGCCAGCAGTCCGCTGGGGGGTGGTGGCTCCTACGAGCAGTACTTC.

The chain recombines TRBV30 with TRBJ1-2; 7 bases line up with TRBD1. J was trimmed by 3 bases and V by 5 bases; bases with no gene match: 3. CDR1 GTSNPN and CDR2 SVGIG come from the germline V gene (reference sequence). This CDR3 is built from 12 residues. The CDR3 reads CAWSDRDYGYTF. CDR3 DNA: TGTGCCTGGTCCGACAGGGACTATGGCTACACCTTC.

The chain uses TRBV27 and TRBJ1-4, with D unclear. The CDR3 runs to 18 residues. V dropped 4 bases and J dropped 0 bases, with 18 bases sitting between them. CDR1 is MNHEY, CDR2 SMNVEV, per germline (reference sequence). DNA for the CDR3: TGTGCCAGCAGTTCGACGGGCAAGGGAACTCCAACTAATGAAAAACTGTTTTTT. It translates to CASSSTGKGTPTNEKLFF.

This clone was counted a single time. V usage is TRBV6-5 and J usage is TRBJ1-5, with D possibly matching TRBD1 (5 bases). V shed 6 bases and J shed 0 bases, with 12 bases lying between them. CDR1 is MNHEY and CDR2 is SVGAGI in the germline V gene. The CDR3 spans 15 residues. DNA for the CDR3: TGTGCCAGCAGCCGACAGCGGAATAGCAATCAGCCCCAGCATTTT. Translating gives CASSRQRNSNQPQHF.

CDR3 protein: CASSLGRLTDTQYF. In nucleotides, the CDR3 is TGCGCCAGCAGCCTGGGCCGCCTCACAGATACGCAGTATTTT. This rearrangement joins TRBV4-3 to TRBJ2-3; D is ambiguous. This CDR3 is built from 14 residues. V lost 4 bases to trimming and J lost 2 bases, with 10 bases between them. CDR1 is LGHNA, CDR2 YSLEER, per germline.